This paragraph reports one TCR beta chain. Antigen unknown. Method: immunoSEQ multiplex PCR; TCRdb's copy keeps in-frame clones and lacks some. Among some 300,000 clones listed, approximately 86% were seen once. The record originates from a study of Ad26.COV2.S vaccination and SARS-CoV-2 variants. As for the study in general: Dosing was one shot or two shots 56 days apart. Study observations and caveats: Vaccine recipients and placebo recipients showed similar non-spike TCR breadth.

The CDR3 contains 14 residues. The trim removed 4 bases at V and 3 bases at J, leaving 5 bases unmatched. Germline V gene sequence: CDR1 LNHDA, CDR2 SQIVND (reference sequence). Treatment described: over 15 received Ad26.COV2.S at low or high dose, single or two shots; 5 received placebo; per-sample allocation not given. At day 63 after the first vaccine or placebo injection, samples were drawn. Wuhan-strain SARS-CoV-2 spike was expressed by the Ad26 vector that made up the vaccine. J is TRBJ2-5 and V is TRBV19; 7 bases are shared with TRBD1. The receptor was derived from a person between 18 and 65 years old who received the Ad26.COV2.S COVID-19 vaccine or a placebo. This material consisted of peripheral blood, taken in a trial of Ad26.COV2.S vaccine versus placebo. CDR3 DNA: TGTGCCAGTAGTAAATCACAGGGGAAAGAGACCCAGTACTTC. This codes for CASSKSQGKETQYF.